This TCR beta chain was retrieved from a study of cytomegalovirus exposure and HLA in healthy donors. General observations from the study: A later analysis linked a missense variant in DCLRE1C to the trimming of TCR beta V and J genes.

The CDR3 loop spans 17 amino acids. Germline V gene data show CDR1 as SQVTM and CDR2 as ANQGSEA. The V and J ends lost 7 bases and 4 bases, in that order; junction bases with no gene match: 17. PCR was performed using 60 Vbeta and 13 Jbeta primers. The protocol was immunoSEQ multiplex PCR, while the TCRdb copy is restricted to in-frame clones and leaves out a portion. The sample lists about 70,000 clones, roughly 88% occurring once. In the case of this clone: Its specificity is not known.

This receptor was obtained from a woman younger than 45 in good health and CMV-seronegative. The chain employs TRBV29-1 and TRBJ2-5; 11 positions agree with TRBD2. Source material: PBMCs. DNA of the CDR3: TGCAGCGCCCGAGGGCCTAGCGGGAGGAGAGGGGGAGAGACCCAGTACTTC. This gives the protein CSARGPSGRRGGETQYF.